The 27 T cell receptor beta chains in this list originate from one sample, sequenced in a study of blood T cell repertoires in COVID-19. The table came from immunoSEQ multiplex PCR; TCRdb's copy has only in-frame clones and leaves some out. The repertoire holds 150,000 to 200,000 clones, with nearly 80% as singletons. What was sequenced was PBMCs or T cells enriched from blood (not recorded which). These receptors were taken from a man aged 60-69 years who had been exposed to COVID-19.

In its sample, this clone was seen once. The chain carries TRBV6-2 or TRBV6-3 and TRBJ2-1; 9 positions agree with TRBD2. CDR1 is MNHEY, CDR2 SVGEGT, per germline. This CDR3 comprises 16 residues. With 5 bases clipped from V and 0 bases from J, the junction kept 5 bases outside the gene matches. In DNA, the CDR3 is TGTGCCAGCAGTGACGGACTAGCGAGCTCCTACAATGAGCAGTTCTTC. Its protein product is CASSDGLASSYNEQFF.

This clone is deemed medium-sized. The chain joins TRBV10-1 to TRBJ2-5, with D maybe TRBD2 (6 bases). The CDR3 loop spans 13 amino acids. The V gene lost 6 bases and the J gene lost 5 bases, with 13 bases spanning the gap. Germline V gives CDR1 WNHNN, CDR2 SYGVQD (reference sequence). In DNA, the CDR3 is TGCGCCAGCAGGAGGGACCGGGGGGAGACCCAGTACTTC. Protein: CASRRDRGETQYF.

The J gene is TRBJ1-2, the V gene TRBV15; 8 bases line up with TRBD1. There are 15 residues in the CDR3. CDR1 is LNHNV, CDR2 YYDKDF, per germline (reference sequence). V shed 5 bases, J shed 6 bases, and the junction held 11 bases outside the gene matches. The CDR3 region is CATSGGQGAEDGYTF. The CDR3 coding sequence is TGTGCCACCAGCGGGGGGCAGGGGGCCGAGGATGGCTACACCTTC.

The V call is TRBV11-3, the J call TRBJ2-3; TRBD2 is a possible D gene (5 bases). Germline V lookup: CDR1 SGHNT, CDR2 YENEEA. The CDR3 covers 16 residues. The V end was cut by 5 bases, the J end by 1 base, with 16 bases between. CDR3 bases: TGTGCCAGCAGCCCCCTCTCGGCGAGGGGCACAGATACGCAGTATTTT. Translation gives CASSPLSARGTDTQYF.

V and J are TRBV21-1 and TRBJ2-1; the D call of TRBD2 is as the table states it, not checked on the DNA. TRBV21-1 is a documented pseudogene. This CDR3 is built from 15 residues. Here the CDR3 DNA reads TGTGCCAGCAGCATCCTAGCGGGAGGGCCTGATGAGCAGTTCTTC. Encoded protein: CASSILAGGPDEQFF.

V is TRBV19 and J is TRBJ1-5, with 7 bases aligning to TRBD1. V shed 7 bases, J shed 6 bases, and the junction held 6 bases outside the gene matches. The CDR3 is made up of 13 amino acids. Germline V gene lookup returns CDR1 LNHDA and CDR2 SQIVND (reference sequence). This CDR3 reads CASTPDRVQPQHF. CDR3 nucleotides: TGTGCCAGTACCCCTGACAGGGTTCAGCCCCAGCATTTT.

CDR3 in amino acids: CASSTRDWANEKLFF. In nucleotides, the CDR3 is TGTGCCAGTAGTACCAGGGATTGGGCTAATGAAAAACTGTTTTTT. The genes are TRBV19 and TRBJ1-4; perhaps TRBD1 as D (5 bases). Germline assignment: CDR1 LNHDA and CDR2 SQIVND (reference sequence). The CDR3 spans 15 residues. Trimming took off 4 bases at V and 3 bases at J, with 12 bases between the two ends. Combining the CDR3 with reference TRBV19 and TRBJ1-4 gives the whole variable domain DGGITQSPKYLFRKEGQNVTLSCEQNLNHDAMYWYRQDPGQGLRLIYYSQIVNDFQKGDIAEGYSVSREKKESFPLTVTSAQKNPTAFYLCASSTRDWANEKLFFGSGTQLSVL.

The chain links TRBV29-1 to TRBJ1-1, with 8 bases matching TRBD1. Germline CDR1 is SQVTM and CDR2 is ANQGSEA. This CDR3 is 13 amino acids long. With V trimmed by 4 bases and J by 1 base, 2 bases remained unmatched. CDR3 sequence (DNA): TGCAGCGTTGTGACAGGGGCGAACACTGAAGCTTTCTTT. Translating gives CSVVTGANTEAFF.

This sequence joins TRBV10-3 and TRBJ1-2; D is perhaps TRBD1 (5 bases). V was shortened by 7 bases and J by 1 base, with 7 bases between the two germline ends. Germline assignment: CDR1 ENHRY and CDR2 SYGVKD. There are 12 residues in the CDR3. Written as DNA, the CDR3 is TGTGCCATCACCAGGGATAACTATGGCTACACCTTC. Protein product: CAITRDNYGYTF.

This sequence joins TRBV6-4 and TRBJ2-1; 8 nucleotides line up with TRBD2. After removal of 6 bases from V and 8 bases from J, the junction contained 15 bases not matched to a gene. This CDR3 has 16 amino acids. The germline gives CDR1 MRHNA, CDR2 SNTAGT. The CDR3 sequence: CASSREGAGVVDEQFF. CDR3 nucleotides: TGTGCCAGCAGCCGTGAGGGAGCGGGAGTGGTCGATGAGCAGTTCTTC.

The V call is TRBV27, the J call TRBJ2-2; tentative D call: TRBD2 (5 bases). The CDR3 runs to 16 residues. Trimming left V 2 bases short and J 2 bases short, with 12 bases between. Germline loops: CDR1 MNHEY, CDR2 SMNVEV (reference sequence). The CDR3 DNA reads TGTGCCAGCAGTTTAGCCAGCGGCAAAAACACCGGGGAGCTGTTTTTT. This gives the protein CASSLASGKNTGELFF.

The V call is TRBV2, the J call TRBJ1-5, with TRBD1 matching over 10 bases. From germline, CDR1 is SNHLY and CDR2 FYNNEI. This CDR3 contains 15 residues. J was trimmed by 3 bases and V by 6 bases; bases with no gene match: 5. The CDR3 DNA follows: TGTGCCAGCAGCAGGGACAGGGGAATCAATCAGCCCCAGCATTTT. This sequence encodes CASSRDRGINQPQHF.

J is TRBJ2-1 and V is TRBV6-2 or TRBV6-3; 8 bases align to TRBD1. V gave up 6 bases and J gave up 2 bases; unmatched junction bases: 9. This CDR3 region has 16 residues. Germline V CDR1 and CDR2: MNHEY, SVGEGT. The CDR3 sequence is CASSLGQGAAYNEQFF. The DNA of the CDR3 is TGTGCCAGCAGCCTAGGACAGGGCGCGGCCTACAATGAGCAGTTCTTC.

V usage is TRBV6-5 and J usage is TRBJ2-1, with TRBD2 matching 13 bases. Germline-derived CDR1 and CDR2 are MNHEY and SVGAGI. V trimming: 8 bases; J trimming: 6 bases; junction bases outside the gene matches: 4. The CDR3 consists of 14 residues. The CDR3 region has the DNA TGTGCCAGCTCCGGACTAGCGGGAGTCAATGAGCAGTTCTTC. This codes for CASSGLAGVNEQFF.

The chain couples TRBV5-4 to TRBJ2-1, with no clear D. V dropped 3 bases and J dropped 8 bases, with 9 bases sitting between them. This CDR3 region has 12 residues. Looked up from germline, CDR1 is SGHNT and CDR2 is YYREEE (reference sequence). The CDR3 DNA follows: TGTGCCAGCAGCTCGCCTATGGATGAGCAGTTCTTC. Translation: CASSSPMDEQFF.

V gene TRBV13 combines with J gene TRBJ2-7, with TRBD2 matching over 8 bases. The V gene's germline CDR1 is PRHDT and CDR2 FYEKMQ (reference sequence). V dropped 5 bases and J dropped 6; count of bases not matched to a gene: 9. The length of the CDR3 is 14 residues. The DNA for the CDR3 is TGTGCCAGCAGCCGTGGACTAGCAAGTGGCGAGCAGTACTTC. This codes for CASSRGLASGEQYF.

The rearrangement joins TRBV9 to TRBJ2-7; 8 nucleotides agree with TRBD2. In germline, CDR1 is SGDLS, CDR2 YYNGEE. V was pared by 4 bases and J by 5 bases, with 2 bases of the junction left unmatched. The CDR3 sequence is 12 residues long. The CDR3 spells CASSPGGDEQYF. CDR3 bases: TGTGCCAGCAGCCCGGGGGGGGACGAGCAGTACTTC.

The V gene is TRBV6-5, the J gene TRBJ2-3; D might be TRBD1 (6 bases). The CDR3 loop spans 13 amino acids. The germline CDR1 and CDR2 sequences are MNHEY and SVGAGI. V lost 7 bases to trimming and J lost 0 bases, with 8 bases between them. CDR3 sequence reads: CASKRGSTDTQYF. The CDR3 DNA is TGTGCCAGCAAGAGGGGGAGCACAGATACGCAGTATTTT.

This chain connects TRBV7-3 to TRBJ2-1, with 7 bases identical to TRBD1. The CDR3 sequence is 15 residues long. V dropped 5 bases and J dropped 1; count of bases not matched to a gene: 5. Germline CDR1 reads SGHTA; CDR2 reads FQGTGA. The CDR3 coding sequence is TGTGCCAGCAGCCCACGACAGGGTTCCTACAATGAGCAGTTCTTC. Translating it yields CASSPRQGSYNEQFF.

The genes are TRBV14 and TRBJ2-1, with D possibly being TRBD2 (6 bases). V dropped 1 base and J dropped 9 bases, with 22 bases sitting between them. CDR3 size: 17 residues. Germline CDR1 and CDR2: SGHDN and FVKESK. The CDR3 protein is CASSQAGGLMFDAEQFF. The CDR3 DNA follows: TGTGCCAGCAGCCAAGCTGGGGGACTGATGTTCGATGCTGAGCAGTTCTTC.

This clone has just a few counts. This chain uses TRBV7-2 with TRBJ1-4; the D gene is possibly TRBD1 (6 bases). V was clipped by 5 bases and J by 5 bases, with 12 bases between them. The CDR3 is 14 residues long. Germline V gene lookup returns CDR1 SGHTA and CDR2 FQGNSA. CDR3 sequence (DNA): TGTGCCAGCAGCGTTACAGGGTCCAATGAAAAACTGTTTTTT. Translating it yields CASSVTGSNEKLFF.

V is TRBV6-2 or TRBV6-3 and J is TRBJ2-3; 9 bases fit TRBD2. In germline, CDR1 is MNHEY, CDR2 SVGEGT. J gave up 5 bases and V 2 bases, and 20 bases lay outside the gene matches. The CDR3 covers 20 residues. The CDR3 region is CASSYDLGPNRAGGKDTQYF. The CDR3 DNA sequence: TGTGCCAGCAGTTACGACCTAGGACCGAACAGAGCGGGGGGCAAAGATACGCAGTATTTT.

V usage is TRBV6-5 and J usage is TRBJ2-5, with a weak D call TRBD1 (7 bases). Germline V gene sequence: CDR1 MNHEY, CDR2 SVGAGI. Trimming took 6 bases from V and 7 from J, leaving 18 bases between them. The CDR3 sequence is 14 residues long. CDR3 residues: CASRFQGGRGTQYF. CDR3 sequence (DNA): TGTGCCAGCAGATTCCAGGGGGGACGGGGGACCCAGTACTTC.

V usage is TRBV5-1 and J usage is TRBJ2-2; D is ambiguous. V lost 7 bases and J 1 base, leaving 8 bases between the germline ends. CDR3 length: 13 amino acids. Per the germline V gene, CDR1 is SGHRS and CDR2 is YFSETQ. The CDR3 nucleotides are TGCGCCAGCCAACCGGGGAACACCGGGGAGCTGTTTTTT. Its translation: CASQPGNTGELFF.

This chain links TRBV2 with TRBJ2-1; TRBD2 matches at 13 bases. Germline values: CDR1 SNHLY, CDR2 FYNNEI. V lost 2 bases and J lost 6; bases outside the gene matches: 7. The CDR3 is 17 amino acids. CDR3: CASSERVWTSGSNEQFF. The DNA for the CDR3 is TGTGCCAGCAGTGAAAGGGTATGGACTAGCGGGAGCAATGAGCAGTTCTTC.

The DNA of the CDR3 is TGCGCCAGCAGCTTGACTAGCGGGAGCACTGGCGAGCAGTACTTC. Protein product: CASSLTSGSTGEQYF. The rearrangement links TRBV5-1 to TRBJ2-7; 11 bases line up with TRBD2. This CDR3 spans 15 amino acids. Losses at the gene ends were 1 base for V and 6 bases for J; bases not matched to a gene: 6. Germline lookup yields CDR1 SGHRS and CDR2 YFSETQ. Full variable domain (remainder filled in from reference TRBV5-1 and TRBJ2-7): KAGVTQTPRYLIKTRGQQVTLSCSPISGHRSVSWYQQTPGQGLQFLFEYFSETQRNKGNFPGRFSGRQFSNSRSEMNVSTLELGDSALYLCASSLTSGSTGEQYFGPGTRLTVT.

The chain combines TRBV7-9 with TRBJ2-7; the D gene is possibly TRBD1 (6 bases). The germline V gene encodes CDR1 SEHNR and CDR2 FQNEAQ (reference sequence). There are 14 residues in the CDR3. Trimming removed 1 base at V and 1 base at J, with 8 bases between. In nucleotides, the CDR3 is TGTGCCAGCAGCTTAGAAGGGGGATCCTACGAGCAGTACTTC. This gives the protein CASSLEGGSYEQYF.